Following are 19 T cell receptor beta chains from one sample sequenced in a study of early T cells in non-severe SARS-CoV-2 infection. TCRdb itself ran the 5' RACE reads through MiXCR, one entry per CDR3 protein. The sample records around 37,000 distinct CDR3 sequences, about 10% being singletons. Sequencing was carried out using whole blood. Receptors were obtained from an adult who was a healthcare worker with PCR-confirmed SARS-CoV-2 infection or an uninfected control (not recorded which).

The table lists this clonotype with many counts. V is TRBV20-1 and J is TRBJ2-5; no clear D gene. Germline V lookup: CDR1 DFQATT, CDR2 SNEGSKA (reference sequence). Trimming pared 6 bases from V and 2 bases from J, leaving 10 bases between. The CDR3 has 12 residues. The CDR3 is CSAPLGQETQYF. The CDR3 DNA sequence: TGCAGTGCCCCTCTGGGGCAAGAGACCCAGTACTTC.

In its sample, this clonotype was seen many times. Sequence at one end of the junction differs from germline and may be a read error. The V gene is TRBV7-7, the J gene TRBJ1-2, with D unresolved. The V gene's germline CDR1 is SSHAT and CDR2 FNYEAQ (reference sequence). This CDR3 contains 12 residues. Written as DNA, the CDR3 is TGTGCTAGCAGCTTAGTTGTCTATGGCTACACCTTC. Amino acid sequence: CASSLVVYGYTF.

The rearrangement uses TRBV5-1 and TRBJ1-2; tentatively, D is TRBD1 (6 bases). The CDR3 loop spans 16 amino acids. Looked up from germline, CDR1 is SGHRS and CDR2 is YFSETQ. The V end was cut by 3 bases, the J end by 3 bases, with 18 bases between. The CDR3 coding sequence is TGCGCCAGCAGCTCCGGACAGAGAAGTCCTTACTATGGCTACACCTTC. Translated: CASSSGQRSPYYGYTF.

The sample holds a few counts of this clonotype. V usage is TRBV29-1 and J usage is TRBJ2-2; the D is unclear. The length of the CDR3 is 13 residues. Looked up from germline, CDR1 is SQVTM and CDR2 is ANQGSEA. V gave up 4 bases and J gave up 1 base, with 7 bases separating them. CDR3 protein: CSVGAQNTGELFF. CDR3 in DNA: TGCAGCGTTGGGGCACAGAACACCGGGGAGCTGTTTTTT.

This clonotype showed up many times. V and J are TRBV20-1 and TRBJ2-5; D tentatively reads TRBD1 or TRBD2 (7 bases each). CDR1 is DFQATT, CDR2 SNEGSKA, per germline (reference sequence). The V gene lost 5 bases and the J gene lost 1 base, with 17 bases spanning the gap. The CDR3 spans 15 residues. This CDR3 reads CSARQGGGSQETQYF. In DNA, the CDR3 is TGCAGTGCTCGCCAGGGGGGGGGATCCCAAGAGACCCAGTACTTC.

V gene TRBV3-1 combines with J gene TRBJ1-2; D is ambiguous. CDR3 size: 15 residues. Per the germline V gene, CDR1 is LGHDT and CDR2 is YNNKEL (reference sequence). V was clipped by 0 bases and J by 5 bases, with 13 bases between them. The CDR3 protein is CASSQDSRPSYGYTF. Here the CDR3 DNA reads TGTGCCAGCAGCCAAGATAGCCGGCCCTCGTATGGCTACACCTTC.

This clonotype was recorded many times. The chain is built from TRBV4-3 and TRBJ1-6, with D unclear. CDR1 and CDR2 from the germline V gene are LGHNA and YSLEER. The CDR3 spans 17 residues. Trimming stripped 1 base from V and 5 bases from J, with 15 bases between. CDR3 protein: CASSQARTVNDNSPLHF. The DNA of the CDR3 is TGCGCCAGCAGCCAAGCCAGAACAGTGAACGATAATTCACCCCTCCACTTT.

This clonotype was recorded at least ten times. In nucleotides, the CDR3 is TGCAGCGTTGAAGTGGGTCCGAGTTCCCTCCACTTT. This translates into CSVEVGPSSLHF. The V gene is TRBV29-1, the J gene TRBJ1-6; D unclear. The CDR3 has 12 amino acids. The V and J ends lost 1 base and 14 bases respectively, with 12 bases between them. CDR1 is SQVTM and CDR2 is ANQGSEA in the germline V gene.

This clonotype was picked up many times. The germline gene is not matched at one end of the junction; a read error may be the cause. V usage is TRBV7-7 and J usage is TRBJ2-2; the D is unclear. Looked up from germline, CDR1 is SSHAT and CDR2 is FNYEAQ (reference sequence). The CDR3 extends over 13 amino acids. The CDR3 reads CASSYSRTGELFF. The CDR3 coding sequence is TGTGCTAGCAGCTATAGCCGTACCGGGGAGCTGTTTTTT.

This clonotype showed up many times. This rearrangement joins TRBV7-9 to TRBJ2-7; maybe TRBD2 (5 bases). Germline V lookup: CDR1 SEHNR, CDR2 FQNEAQ (reference sequence). Trimming cost V 5 bases and J 0 bases, with 11 bases left between them. This CDR3 has 14 residues. The CDR3 reads CASSGTGSSYEQYF. The CDR3 DNA reads TGTGCCAGCAGCGGTACGGGAAGCTCCTACGAGCAGTACTTC.

The table lists this clonotype with many counts. The chain uses TRBV29-1 and TRBJ2-7; 8 bases fit TRBD1. Germline CDR1 SQVTM, CDR2 ANQGSEA. V shed 3 bases and J 4 bases; nucleotides not matched to a gene: 8. The CDR3 sequence is 14 residues long. CDR3 amino acids: CSVEGTGKGYEQYF. The CDR3 nucleotides read TGCAGCGTTGAGGGGACAGGAAAGGGGTACGAGCAGTACTTC.

This clonotype was detected many times. The CDR3 DNA reads as TGTGCCACCCAGAGGCGGGGCGACCAGAGATGGTTCTTC. Translating gives CATQRRGDQRWFF. The rearrangement links TRBV6-5 to TRBJ2-1; possible D gene TRBD2, 6 bases. The germline gives CDR1 MNHEY, CDR2 SVGAGI. The CDR3 covers 13 residues. Trimming took off 10 bases at V and 15 bases at J, with 25 bases between the two ends.

The chain combines TRBV7-2 with TRBJ2-3, with D perhaps TRBD2 (6 bases). The V and J ends lost 3 bases and 11 bases respectively, with 15 bases between them. Germline-derived CDR1 and CDR2 are SGHTA and FQGNSA. This CDR3 comprises 13 residues. CDR3 sequence reads: CASSFAGPQGQYF. The CDR3 DNA reads as TGTGCCAGCAGCTTCGCGGGACCTCAGGGGCAGTATTTT.

This clonotype was observed many times. The chain employs TRBV5-1 and TRBJ1-1; 7 bases map to TRBD1. This CDR3 is built from 13 residues. In germline, CDR1 is SGHRS, CDR2 YFSETQ. Trimming took 5 bases from V and 3 from J; bases not matched to a gene: 4. CDR3 region: CASRRQGDTEAFF. The CDR3 DNA follows: TGCGCCAGCAGAAGACAGGGTGACACTGAAGCTTTCTTT.

This clonotype has a count of ten or more. This chain uses TRBV6-6 with TRBJ1-2; 10 bases are shared with TRBD1. This CDR3 spans 14 amino acids. Per germline, CDR1 MNHNY and CDR2 SVGAGI (reference sequence). J was trimmed by 7 bases and V by 4 bases; bases with no gene match: 6. The CDR3 nucleotides read TGTGCCAGCAGTTTCGGACAGGGGGAGGTTGGCTACACCTTC. Translated, it gives CASSFGQGEVGYTF.

In its sample, this clonotype was seen a few times. The chain carries TRBV19 and TRBJ2-1, with a tentative D call TRBD2 (5 bases). Germline values: CDR1 LNHDA, CDR2 SQIVND (reference sequence). The CDR3 totals 14 residues. Deletions cut 5 bases from V and 8 bases from J, with 16 bases between. The CDR3 sequence is CASSFRTEAYEQFF. CDR3 sequence (DNA): TGTGCCAGTAGTTTCCGGACGGAGGCGTATGAGCAGTTCTTC.

This clonotype was seen repeatedly, ten times or more. This chain uses TRBV29-1 with TRBJ2-7; the D gene could be TRBD1 or TRBD2 (5 bases each). CDR1 and CDR2 (germline): SQVTM, ANQGSEA. The CDR3 extends over 14 amino acids. Trimming cost V 6 bases and J 0 bases, with 15 bases left between them. Here the CDR3 reads CSVDRDGSSYEQYF. The CDR3 coding sequence is TGCAGCGTAGACCGGGACGGAAGCTCCTACGAGCAGTACTTC.

The sample holds a few counts of this clonotype. The chain carries TRBV12-3 or TRBV12-4 and TRBJ1-5; D gene unclear. V lost 1 base and J 2 bases, leaving 6 bases between the germline ends. CDR3 length: 14 residues. CDR3 in amino acids: CASSLDLGNQPQHF. In nucleotides, the CDR3 is TGTGCCAGCAGTTTAGACCTAGGCAATCAGCCCCAGCATTTT.

The table lists this clonotype with a few counts. V and J are TRBV12-3 or TRBV12-4 and TRBJ2-1; TRBD2 aligns across 12 bases. Unmatched junction bases numbered 5, after V lost 6 bases and J lost 5 bases. The length of the CDR3 is 15 residues. The CDR3 DNA sequence: TGTGCCAGCAGGAGCCTAGCGGGGGGGAACAATGAGCAGTTCTTC. Amino acids: CASRSLAGGNNEQFF.